This entry lists 19 T cell receptor beta chains sequenced from one sample in a study of blood T cell repertoires in COVID-19. Here immunoSEQ multiplex PCR was the method, and the copy in TCRdb shows in-frame clones only, minus some. The sample consists of under 300,000 clones, roughly three quarters of them appearing once. The sample comprised peripheral blood. The receptors originated from a woman in her 40s with active or convalescent COVID-19.

The V gene is TRBV6-5, the J gene TRBJ2-5, with D unresolved. Trimming removed 4 bases at V and 0 bases at J, with 6 bases between. Per the germline V gene, CDR1 is MNHEY and CDR2 is SVGAGI. CDR3 size: 13 residues. The CDR3 region has the DNA TGTGCCAGCAGTTCTCCCTACCAAGAGACCCAGTACTTC. Its translation is CASSSPYQETQYF.

The rearrangement joins TRBV6-4 to TRBJ1-6; 8 bases line up with TRBD1. The germline CDR1 and CDR2 sequences are MRHNA and SNTAGT. The CDR3 contains 14 residues. Trimming cost V 4 bases and J 8 bases; bases outside gene matches: 4. CDR3: CASSVDREHSPLHF. The CDR3 nucleotides are TGTGCCAGCAGTGTGGACAGGGAACATTCACCCCTCCACTTT.

The chain has TRBV5-1 and TRBJ2-7; a weak D match, TRBD1 (6 bases). The CDR3 runs 15 residues. Germline V CDR1 and CDR2: SGHRS, YFSETQ. V was clipped by 0 bases and J by 2 bases, with 12 bases between them. In nucleotides, the CDR3 is TGCGCCAGCAGCTTGGAACGGACAGTAGCCTACGAGCAGTACTTC. This codes for CASSLERTVAYEQYF.

This clone was detected only once. The CDR3 spells CASSLDRGRTISGNTIYF. CDR3 nucleotide sequence: TGCGCCAGCAGCCTAGACAGGGGCCGAACTATCTCTGGAAACACCATATATTTT. The genes are TRBV4-1 and TRBJ1-3, with 8 bases aligning to TRBD1. The J segment lost 0 bases and the V segment lost 4 bases, leaving 11 bases of the junction unmatched. CDR1 MGHRA and CDR2 YSYEKL come from the germline V gene. The CDR3 totals 18 residues.

This clone has only a few counts. This chain connects TRBV11-2 to TRBJ1-5; D might be TRBD1 (5 bases). Germline CDR1 reads SGHAT; CDR2 reads FQNNGV. Trimming removed 1 base at V and 6 bases at J, with 10 bases between. The CDR3 extends over 14 amino acids. This CDR3 is CASSLGGGSQPQHF. The CDR3 DNA is TGTGCCAGCAGCTTAGGCGGGGGGAGTCAGCCCCAGCATTTT.

The chain recombines TRBV3-1 (or the pseudogene TRBV3-2) with TRBJ1-1; TRBD1 aligns across 8 bases. Trimming cost V 7 bases and J 2 bases; bases outside gene matches: 12. The CDR3 consists of 16 residues. Germline CDR1 LGHDT, CDR2 YNNKEL (reference sequence). CDR3 DNA sequence: TGTGCCAGCACACCACCGGGGACAGGTGCTAACACTGAAGCTTTCTTT. Its protein product is CASTPPGTGANTEAFF.

The chain carries TRBV12-5 and TRBJ1-4; 7 nucleotides agree with TRBD1. The CDR3 runs to 17 residues. Losses at the gene ends were 1 base for V and 4 bases for J; bases not matched to a gene: 9. CDR1 and CDR2 from the germline V gene are LGHNT and FRNRAP. The CDR3 DNA reads as TGTGCTAGTGGTTTGGCCCTCGGGGGACAGTATAATGAAAAACTGTTTTTT. Protein: CASGLALGGQYNEKLFF.

The CDR3 spells CASSQGDRGSYEQYF. The CDR3, as DNA: TGCGCCAGCAGCCAAGGGGACAGGGGTAGCTACGAGCAGTACTTC. The gene calls are TRBV4-1 and TRBJ2-7; TRBD1 aligns across 10 bases. The CDR3 is 15 residues long. Per the germline V gene, CDR1 is MGHRA and CDR2 is YSYEKL. Unmatched junction bases numbered 3, after V lost 1 base and J lost 3 bases.

The genes are TRBV6-5 and TRBJ2-2; D not certain. CDR3 length equals 12 residues. From germline, CDR1 is MNHEY and CDR2 SVGAGI. Trimming took 7 bases from V and 4 from J, leaving 7 bases between them. CDR3 in amino acids: CASKQTTGELFF. In nucleotides, the CDR3 is TGTGCCAGCAAACAGACCACCGGGGAGCTGTTTTTT.

CDR3 in amino acids: CASSTTWGAGNEQFF. The CDR3 DNA is TGTGCCAGCAGCACAACCTGGGGAGCGGGTAATGAGCAGTTCTTC. The chain links TRBV7-6 to TRBJ2-1, with D tentatively TRBD2 (6 bases). In germline, CDR1 is SGHVS, CDR2 FNYEAQ. This CDR3 contains 15 residues. The germline V and J ends were trimmed by 5 bases and 7 bases, with 18 bases remaining between them.

The chain carries TRBV7-2 and TRBJ1-5; no clear D gene. CDR3 length: 13 amino acids. Trimming pared 2 bases from V and 5 bases from J, leaving 7 bases between. CDR1 is SGHTA and CDR2 is FQGNSA in the germline V gene. The CDR3 sequence: CASSLLTYQPQHF. The CDR3 nucleotides read TGTGCCAGCAGCTTACTAACGTATCAGCCCCAGCATTTT. The variable domain in full, with the rest retrieved from reference TRBV7-2 and TRBJ1-5, is GAGVSQSPSNKVTEKGKDVELRCDPISGHTALYWYRQSLGQGLEFLIYFQGNSAPDKSGLPSDRFSAERTGGSVSTLTIQRTQQEDSAVYLCASSLLTYQPQHFGDGTRLSIL.

The chain recombines TRBV9 with TRBJ2-5, with D tentatively TRBD1 (6 bases). V lost 4 bases and J lost 7, with 17 bases in between. CDR1 SGDLS and CDR2 YYNGEE come from the germline V gene. This CDR3 is 14 amino acids long. DNA for the CDR3: TGTGCCAGCAGCCCTGCGGTAGAGGGGGTGACCCAGTACTTC. The encoded protein is CASSPAVEGVTQYF.

J is TRBJ2-7 and V is TRBV19; 8 nucleotides agree with TRBD2. J was trimmed by 3 bases and V by 1 base; bases with no gene match: 5. Germline lookup yields CDR1 LNHDA and CDR2 SQIVND (reference sequence). The CDR3 spans 15 residues. The CDR3 here is CASSIASGGLYEQYF. CDR3 in DNA: TGTGCCAGTAGTATAGCGAGCGGGGGTCTCTACGAGCAGTACTTC.

The chain links TRBV15 to TRBJ1-1; D is undetermined. The germline V gene encodes CDR1 LNHNV and CDR2 YYDKDF (reference sequence). This CDR3 contains 14 residues. The V end lost 1 base, the J end lost 5 bases, and 11 bases lay between the germline ends. CDR3 in amino acids: CATSRVDPGTEAFF. The CDR3 coding sequence is TGTGCCACCAGCAGAGTCGACCCGGGGACTGAAGCTTTCTTT.

This clone was observed at least ten times. The chain combines TRBV10-3 with TRBJ1-5, with D tentatively TRBD1 (5 bases). The CDR3 covers 16 residues. The V gene's germline CDR1 is ENHRY and CDR2 SYGVKD. Trimming removed 4 bases from V and 0 bases from J, with 13 bases in between. In DNA form, the CDR3 reads TGTGCCATCAGTGGAGGGGAGGGCTATAGCAATCAGCCCCAGCATTTT. Translating gives CAISGGEGYSNQPQHF.

This sequence joins TRBV10-3 and TRBJ2-7, with 7 bases aligning to TRBD1. Losses at the gene ends were 6 bases for V and 4 bases for J; bases not matched to a gene: 18. Per germline, CDR1 ENHRY and CDR2 SYGVKD. The CDR3 extends over 17 amino acids. CDR3 sequence (DNA): TGTGCCATCAGGACGGGACAGATCTCAATGGTTAGGTACGAGCAGTACGTC. Its protein product is CAIRTGQISMVRYEQYV.

The rearrangement links TRBV28 to TRBJ1-1; TRBD1 matches 7 bases. The CDR3 consists of 20 residues. Germline V gene data show CDR1 as MDHEN and CDR2 as SYDVKM. The trim removed 3 bases at V and 1 base at J, leaving 20 bases unmatched. CDR3: CASSFHSPYRQGEGNTEAFF. Written as DNA, the CDR3 is TGTGCCAGCAGTTTTCACTCGCCTTACCGACAGGGAGAGGGGAACACTGAAGCTTTCTTT.

There are a few counts of this clone. The V gene is TRBV7-9, the J gene TRBJ1-1; D might be TRBD1 (5 bases). V lost 3 bases and J 7 bases, leaving 12 bases between the germline ends. Per the germline V gene, CDR1 is SEHNR and CDR2 is FQNEAQ (reference sequence). The CDR3 totals 13 residues. The CDR3 nucleotides are TGTGCCAGCAGCTTTCAGGGCCACGATGAAGCTTTCTTT. It specifies CASSFQGHDEAFF.

On this clone itself: The same CDR3 also results from other DNA sequences found in this sample. The V call is TRBV28, the J call TRBJ1-5; 9 bases match TRBD1. Per the germline V gene, CDR1 is MDHEN and CDR2 is SYDVKM. This CDR3 region has 15 residues. With V trimmed by 2 bases and J by 7 bases, 6 bases remained unmatched. CDR3 nucleotide sequence: TGTGCCAGCAGTTTAACAGGGGGCGGCGGGCAGCCCCAGCATTTT. The encoded protein is CASSLTGGGGQPQHF.